This is a list of T cell receptor beta chains from one sample in a study of cytomegalovirus exposure and HLA in healthy donors. The method was immunoSEQ multiplex PCR; TCRdb's version includes in-frame clones alone and lacks a portion of them. The table has fewer than 200,000 clones, 76% seen once. What was sequenced was PBMCs. The receptors shown here come from a man aged 60-69 years in good health and CMV-seronegative. Each CDR3 is given with its conserved first and last residue. The D gene is left open where the match is weak. Part of the rows lack a size; the others show once, few, many or a class for expanded clones.

>TRBJ2-3|TRBD1|-|TRBV7-9
CASSLYGQGYTDTQYF
TGTGCCAGCAGCTTATATGGACAGGGTTACACAGATACGCAGTATTTT
>TRBJ2-2|TRBD2|-|TRBV5-8
CASSLSELAGGLPGGELFF
TGTGCCAGCAGCTTGTCGGAACTAGCGGGAGGGCTGCCCGGCGGGGAGCTGTTTTTT
>TRBJ2-2|-|-|TRBV5-1
CASSFTLNTGELFF
TGCGCCAGCAGCTTTACTTTGAACACCGGGGAGCTGTTTTTT
>TRBJ2-1|TRBD2|once|TRBV29-1
CSPRGLREGYNEQFF
TGCAGCCCGAGGGGTCTCAGGGAGGGTTACAATGAGCAGTTCTTC
>TRBJ1-2|-|-|TRBV9
CASSADRRQPRYGYTF
TGTGCCAGCAGCGCGGACCGCCGACAGCCCCGATATGGCTACACCTTC
>TRBJ2-3|TRBD2|few|TRBV6-1
CASSARRGTSDIDTQYF
TGTGCCAGCAGTGCCAGAAGGGGGACTAGCGATATTGATACGCAGTATTTT
>TRBJ2-3|TRBD1|once|TRBV6-4
CASSDGQGADTQYF
TGTGCCAGCAGTGACGGACAGGGGGCAGATACGCAGTATTTT
>TRBJ2-7|TRBD1|few|TRBV6-1
CASTLGQGGSREQYF
TGTGCCAGCACTTTGGGACAGGGAGGATCCCGCGAGCAGTACTTC
>TRBJ2-5|TRBD2|few|TRBV7-3
CASSPGGAGETQYF
TGTGCCAGCAGCCCGGGGGGAGCGGGGGAGACCCAGTACTTC
>TRBJ1-1|TRBD1|-|TRBV28
CASSQTGEMNTEAFF
TGTGCCAGCAGTCAGACAGGGGAGATGAACACTGAAGCTTTCTTT
>TRBJ1-2|-|-|TRBV6-6
CASREGGYGYTF
TGTGCCAGCAGGGAGGGAGGCTATGGCTACACCTTC
>TRBJ1-2|-|once|TRBV19
CASQATSFYGYTF
TGTGCCAGCCAAGCGACGAGTTTCTATGGCTACACCTTC
>TRBJ1-1|-|-|TRBV19
CASSFSGDTEAFF
TGTGCCAGTAGTTTTTCGGGGGACACTGAAGCTTTCTTT
>TRBJ2-3|TRBD2|-|TRBV27
CASISHGTSISDTQYF
TGTGCCAGCATTTCGCACGGGACTAGTATCTCAGATACGCAGTATTTT
>TRBJ1-5|TRBD1|-|TRBV19
CASSIAVQGWNQPQHF
TGTGCCAGTAGTATAGCCGTACAGGGGTGGAATCAGCCCCAGCATTTT
>TRBJ2-1|TRBD1|-|TRBV4-1
CASSQVPLPGGNHNEQFF
TGCGCCAGCAGCCAAGTCCCACTACCAGGGGGTAACCACAATGAGCAGTTCTTC
>TRBJ1-1|TRBD1|-|TRBV7-2
CASSGHRGLGAFF
TGTGCCAGCAGCGGCCACAGGGGGCTCGGCGCTTTCTTT
>TRBJ2-7|-|-|TRBV5-6
CASSLGGNSYEQYF
TGTGCCAGCAGCTTGGGTGGAAATAGCTACGAGCAGTACTTC
>TRBJ2-1|TRBD2|-|TRBV18
CASSPLGLARGMFF
TGTGCCAGCTCACCATTGGGACTAGCCCGGGGTATGTTCTTC
>TRBJ1-4|-|-|TRBV28
CASSAQGTANEKLFF
TGTGCCAGCAGCGCCCAGGGTACGGCTAATGAAAAACTGTTTTTT
>TRBJ2-5|-|few|TRBV7-2
CASSFTSQETQYF
TGTGCCAGCAGCTTTACTAGCCAGGAGACCCAGTACTTC
>TRBJ2-6|TRBD2|once|TRBV15
CATSRAREGFKANVLTF
TGTGCCACCAGCAGGGCCCGGGAGGGGTTCAAGGCCAACGTCCTGACTTTC
>TRBJ1-2|-|-|TRBV6-5
CASSFRGWYGYTF
TGTGCCAGCAGTTTCAGGGGATGGTATGGCTACACCTTC
>TRBJ2-3|-|-|TRBV6-5
CASRLGLSTDTQYF
TGTGCCAGCAGGCTCGGACTCAGCACAGATACGCAGTATTTT
>TRBJ2-7|-|once|TRBV19
CASGGSYEQYF
TGTGCCAGTGGCGGGTCGTACGAGCAGTACTTC
>TRBJ2-1|-|-|TRBV7-2
CASSSGTSGTMKFF
TGTGCCAGCAGCTCCGGGACAAGCGGTACAATGAAGTTCTTC
>TRBJ1-4|-|-|TRBV29-1
CSVQGSGLKLFF
TGCAGCGTCCAGGGATCAGGGTTGAAACTGTTTTTT
>TRBJ1-5|-|few|TRBV2
CASSLDRFNQPQHF
TGTGCCAGCAGCCTCGACAGATTCAATCAGCCCCAGCATTTT
>TRBJ2-7|TRBD2|-|TRBV6-5
CASSYGSAGGYEQYF
TGTGCCAGCAGTTATGGTTCGGCGGGAGGGTACGAGCAGTACTTC
>TRBJ2-1|TRBD2|-|TRBV10-3
CAISAMAPFEQAGGAHNEQFF
TGTGCCATCAGTGCCATGGCCCCATTCGAGCAGGCGGGAGGGGCCCACAATGAGCAGTTCTTC
>TRBJ2-7|-|-|TRBV28
CASSDRLGYEQYF
TGTGCCAGCAGCGACAGGTTGGGCTACGAGCAGTACTTC
>TRBJ1-1|-|-|TRBV11-2
CASSSGPRKGGTEAFF
TGTGCCAGCAGTTCCGGGCCGAGGAAGGGAGGGACTGAAGCTTTCTTT
>TRBJ1-4|TRBD1|-|TRBV28
CASSLQGAANEKLFF
TGTGCCAGCAGTTTACAGGGGGCGGCTAATGAAAAACTGTTTTTT
>TRBJ2-5|-|few|TRBV5-1
CASSLVSGRETQYF
TGCGCCAGCAGCTTGGTGAGCGGGCGAGAGACCCAGTACTTC
>TRBJ1-3|-|few|TRBV19
CASSATALLVGNTIYF
TGTGCCAGTAGTGCGACAGCTCTTCTCGTCGGAAACACCATATATTTT
>TRBJ2-5|-|few|TRBV28
CASSPGQETQYF
TGTGCCAGCAGCCCGGGACAAGAGACCCAGTACTTC
>TRBJ1-3|-|-|TRBV14
CASSLHIGSGNTIYF
TGTGCCAGCAGCCTTCATATCGGGAGTGGAAACACCATATATTTT
>TRBJ2-1|-|-|TRBV28
CASSLSQYEQFF
TGTGCCAGCAGTTTATCCCAATATGAGCAGTTCTTC
>TRBJ2-3|TRBD2|-|TRBV5-1
CASSLGEGSGTDTQYF
TGCGCCAGCAGCTTGGGGGAGGGGAGCGGCACAGATACGCAGTATTTT
>TRBJ2-2|TRBD2|-|TRBV7-2
CASSPASGRMGTGELFF
TGTGCCAGCAGCCCAGCTAGCGGACGGATGGGGACCGGGGAGCTGTTTTTT
>TRBJ2-3|-|-|TRBV29-1
CSVRRTITDTQYF
TGCAGCGTGCGGAGGACTATTACAGATACGCAGTATTTT
>TRBJ2-1|-|few|TRBV19
CASRSWTNNEQFF
TGTGCCAGTAGATCTTGGACTAACAATGAGCAGTTCTTC
>TRBJ1-1|-|-|TRBV28
CASGEMNTEAFF
TGTGCCAGCGGTGAGATGAACACTGAAGCTTTCTTT
>TRBJ2-7|-|-|TRBV27
CASSLRAQGRSYEQYF
TGTGCCAGCAGTTTGAGAGCGCAGGGCAGATCCTACGAGCAGTACTTC
>TRBJ2-7|TRBD2|-|TRBV7-2
CATKLAGGPYEQYF
TGTGCCACCAAACTAGCGGGAGGGCCCTACGAGCAGTACTTC